Presented here are 20 T cell receptor beta chains from one specimen sequenced in a study of blood T cell repertoires in COVID-19. This table comes from immunoSEQ multiplex PCR, and its TCRdb copy is limited to in-frame clones, with some not included. This table has about 25,000 clones, around nine tenths appearing once. Sequencing input: peripheral blood. All receptors come from a man aged 50 to 60 with active COVID-19.

The genes are TRBV5-6 and TRBJ1-2; 10 bases map to TRBD1. Germline assignment: CDR1 SGHDT and CDR2 YYEEEE. After removal of 4 bases from V and 7 bases from J, the junction contained 16 bases not matched to a gene. The CDR3 is 17 amino acids. CDR3 nucleotide sequence: TGTGCCAGCAGCGACGGACAGGGGGTCTTGTGGTATGGTGGCTACACCTTC. It is translated as CASSDGQGVLWYGGYTF.

This sequence joins TRBV10-3 and TRBJ2-3; 12 bases are shared with TRBD2. The CDR3 spans 15 residues. V lost 3 bases to trimming and J lost 6 bases; unmatched junction nucleotides: 4. Germline lookup yields CDR1 ENHRY and CDR2 SYGVKD. CDR3 region: CAISEASGRADTQYF. The CDR3 DNA reads TGTGCCATCAGTGAAGCTAGCGGGAGGGCCGATACGCAGTATTTT.

The rearrangement joins TRBV7-6 to TRBJ2-3, with 9 bases that match TRBD1. The CDR3 consists of 15 residues. The J segment lost 2 bases and the V segment lost 5 bases, leaving 5 bases of the junction unmatched. From germline, CDR1 is SGHVS and CDR2 FNYEAQ. Written as DNA, the CDR3 is TGTGCCAGCAGCCTCCGGACAGGGGCCACAGATACGCAGTATTTT. Encoded protein: CASSLRTGATDTQYF.

The chain recombines TRBV11-2 with TRBJ2-5; possible D gene TRBD1, 5 bases. The CDR3 runs to 15 residues. V was cut by 0 bases and J by 0 bases, with 8 bases left in between. Germline CDR1 SGHAT, CDR2 FQNNGV. This CDR3 reads CASSLEPGYQETQYF. The DNA for the CDR3 is TGTGCCAGCAGCTTAGAACCAGGGTACCAAGAGACCCAGTACTTC.

The chain combines TRBV19 with TRBJ1-1; TRBD1 is a possible D gene (5 bases). The CDR3 is made up of 15 amino acids. Trimming cost V 3 bases and J 5 bases, with 16 bases left between them. Germline V gene sequence: CDR1 LNHDA, CDR2 SQIVND (reference sequence). The chain's CDR3 is CASSIQGGVGTEAFF. The CDR3 nucleotides read TGTGCCAGTAGTATCCAGGGCGGGGTAGGGACTGAAGCTTTCTTT.

V is TRBV6-5 and J is TRBJ1-1; 8 bases agree with TRBD1. The CDR3 contains 13 residues. Germline V gives CDR1 MNHEY, CDR2 SVGAGI. Trimming took 8 bases from V and 1 from J; bases not matched to a gene: 3. Here the CDR3 reads CASGQGRNTEAFF. As DNA, the CDR3 is TGTGCCAGCGGACAGGGCAGGAACACTGAAGCTTTCTTT.

V and J are TRBV5-1 and TRBJ2-2; weak D call: TRBD2 (6 bases). Deletions cut 0 bases from V and 1 base from J, with 7 bases between. CDR1 SGHRS and CDR2 YFSETQ come from the germline V gene. The CDR3 is 15 amino acids. CDR3 coding DNA: TGCGCCAGCAGCTTGGCGGGGGAGAACACCGGGGAGCTGTTTTTT. Residues: CASSLAGENTGELFF.

This clone was seen more than once but under ten times. This chain links TRBV4-3 with TRBJ2-3, with TRBD1 matching over 7 bases. The CDR3 covers 14 residues. The V gene's germline CDR1 is LGHNA and CDR2 YSLEER. Trimming removed 1 base from V and 6 bases from J; junction bases left unmatched: 4. The CDR3 reads CASSQVSTGDTQYF. CDR3 in DNA: TGCGCCAGCAGCCAAGTCTCGACAGGGGATACGCAGTATTTT.

The rearrangement joins TRBV3-1 (or the pseudogene TRBV3-2) to TRBJ1-5, with 10 bases aligning to TRBD1. V shed 1 base, J shed 7 bases, and the junction held 1 base outside the gene matches. There are 14 residues in the CDR3. Germline V gene data show CDR1 as LGHDT and CDR2 as YNNKEL (reference sequence). The DNA of the CDR3 is TGTGCCAGCAGCCAAGGACAGGGGGCACAGCCCCAGCATTTT. Translation: CASSQGQGAQPQHF.

The chain combines TRBV19 with TRBJ1-5; no clear D gene. CDR1 is LNHDA, CDR2 SQIVND, per germline (reference sequence). The V and J ends lost 9 bases and 4 bases respectively, with 7 bases between them. This CDR3 has 11 residues. CDR3 coding DNA: TGTGCCAGCGGGTCGAATCAGCCCCAGCATTTT. Residues: CASGSNQPQHF. Full variable domain (rest looked up from reference TRBV19 and TRBJ1-5): DGGITQSPKYLFRKEGQNVTLSCEQNLNHDAMYWYRQDPGQGLRLIYYSQIVNDFQKGDIAEGYSVSREKKESFPLTVTSAQKNPTAFYLCASGSNQPQHFGDGTRLSIL.

The J gene is TRBJ2-6, the V gene TRBV6-2 or TRBV6-3; 14 nucleotides align to TRBD2. The junction had 7 bases not matched to a gene; V was cut back by 5 bases and J by 1 base. The CDR3 covers 19 residues. Per germline, CDR1 MNHEY and CDR2 SVGEGT. This CDR3 reads CASSDGGTSGSSGANVLTF. The CDR3 DNA is TGTGCCAGCAGTGACGGCGGGACTAGCGGGAGTTCTGGGGCCAACGTCCTGACTTTC.

This chain links TRBV6-5 with TRBJ1-4, with 10 bases matching TRBD1. The CDR3 is made up of 14 amino acids. Germline CDR1 is MNHEY and CDR2 is SVGAGI. After removal of 6 bases from V and 6 bases from J, the junction contained 4 bases not matched to a gene. The CDR3: CASRLTGGHEKLFF. CDR3 nucleotides: TGTGCCAGCAGATTGACAGGGGGCCATGAAAAACTGTTTTTT.

This clone was detected a few times. This chain uses TRBV7-9 with TRBJ2-5; 8 nucleotides match TRBD1. The CDR3 has 16 amino acids. Trimming removed 4 bases from V and 5 bases from J; junction bases left unmatched: 12. CDR1 is SEHNR and CDR2 is FQNEAQ in the germline V gene (reference sequence). Here the CDR3 DNA reads TGTGCCAGCAGCTCAATTACAGGGGGTCGGTTTGAGACCCAGTACTTC. Amino acid sequence: CASSSITGGRFETQYF.

The chain carries TRBV6-5 and TRBJ2-1, with 7 positions matching TRBD2. Germline V gives CDR1 MNHEY, CDR2 SVGAGI. V lost 8 bases and J lost 0; bases outside the gene matches: 4. The CDR3 is made up of 14 amino acids. CDR3 sequence reads: CASRDYSSYNEQFF. The DNA for the CDR3 is TGTGCCAGCCGGGACTATTCCTCCTACAATGAGCAGTTCTTC.

This chain links TRBV25-1 with TRBJ2-3, with 12 bases that match TRBD2. The V gene end was trimmed by 4 bases and the J gene end by 2 bases; junction bases not matched to a gene: 10. This CDR3 region has 18 residues. Germline V CDR1 and CDR2: MGHDK, SYGVNS. The CDR3 here is CASSAPGLAGFYTDTQYF. The DNA of the CDR3 is TGTGCCAGCAGTGCCCCCGGACTAGCGGGATTTTACACAGATACGCAGTATTTT.

The V gene is TRBV28, the J gene TRBJ2-3; D may be TRBD2 (5 bases). CDR1 and CDR2 from the germline V gene are MDHEN and SYDVKM. CDR3 size: 16 residues. The V end was cut by 6 bases, the J end by 3 bases, with 19 bases between. In DNA form, the CDR3 reads TGTGCCAGCAGCCCCGCTCGAGGGATGGGGACAGATACGCAGTATTTT. Translation: CASSPARGMGTDTQYF. The entire variable domain, with the rest obtained from reference TRBV28 and TRBJ2-3, is as follows: DVKVTQSSRYLVKRTGEKVFLECVQDMDHENMFWYRQDPGLGLRLIYFSYDVKMKEKGDIPEGYSVSREKKERFSLILESASTNQTSMYLCASSPARGMGTDTQYFGPGTRLTVL.

The chain carries TRBV6-5 and TRBJ1-1; D possibly corresponds to TRBD1 (6 bases). Germline CDR1 is MNHEY and CDR2 is SVGAGI. V lost 1 base to trimming and J lost 0 bases, with 12 bases between them. CDR3 length: 16 residues. The CDR3 DNA sequence: TGTGCCAGCAGTTACTTGGGGGCGGGCATGAACACTGAAGCTTTCTTT. Translating it yields CASSYLGAGMNTEAFF.

The chain joins TRBV5-1 to TRBJ2-4, with 7 bases matching TRBD1. V lost 5 bases, J lost 5 bases, and 10 bases stayed unmatched. The CDR3 is 15 residues long. CDR1 SGHRS and CDR2 YFSETQ come from the germline V gene. The CDR3 here is CASRLAGTVQNIQYF. DNA for the CDR3: TGCGCCAGCAGGCTAGCCGGGACAGTTCAAAACATTCAGTACTTC.

CDR3 amino acids: CASSAGQVPFDYGYTF. The CDR3, as DNA: TGTGCCAGCAGTGCCGGACAGGTTCCCTTTGACTATGGCTACACCTTC. The genes are TRBV2 and TRBJ1-2; TRBD1 aligns across 7 bases. V lost 4 bases, J lost 3 bases, and 11 bases stayed unmatched. The length of the CDR3 is 16 residues. The germline V gene has CDR1 SNHLY and CDR2 FYNNEI.

This sequence joins TRBV10-1 and TRBJ2-2; 9 nucleotides match TRBD2. The CDR3 length is 17 residues. V gave up 2 bases and J gave up 2 bases; unmatched junction bases: 6. Germline V gene data show CDR1 as WNHNN and CDR2 as SYGVQD (reference sequence). CDR3: CASSEASGETNTGELFF. DNA of the CDR3: TGCGCCAGCAGTGAGGCTAGCGGGGAGACCAACACCGGGGAGCTGTTTTTT.